This T cell receptor beta chain was sequenced during a study of blood T cell repertoires in COVID-19. Study-level information: PBMCs, B-cell-depleted T cells, or T cells were the source of the cDNA or gDNA that made up the material.

J was trimmed by 4 bases and V by 1 base; bases with no gene match: 6. CDR1 is SGDLS and CDR2 is YYNGEE in the germline V gene. The CDR3 is 16 residues long. Sequenced by immunoSEQ multiplex PCR; TCRdb stores in-frame clones only, minus some. The table includes about 8,000 clones, around 88% detected once. The gene calls are TRBV9 and TRBJ2-1; 9 positions agree with TRBD2. The TCR comes from a woman aged 45 to 65 with active or convalescent COVID-19. The sample was peripheral blood. The CDR3 DNA follows: TGTGCCAGCAGCGTAAACCCTAGCGGGATGTACAATGAGCAGTTCTTC. Amino acids: CASSVNPSGMYNEQFF.